A selection of T cell receptor beta chains follows, all from one sample in a study of human T cells and chemical hapten exposure. TCRdb called the RACE reads again in MiXCR, with one record for every CDR3 protein. The profile covers about 140,000 distinct CDR3 sequences, with roughly 12% appearing a single time and around 1.4% taken by the ten largest. The specimen comprised whole blood, sampled in connection with sensitization to the hapten diphenylcyclopropenone (DPC). These receptor sequences come from a woman between 45 and 60 years old with alopecia areata. Some clones in this sample may be carry-over from other donors' samples. The CDR3 runs from the conserved cysteine through the conserved F or W. D genes are given only for firm matches. Rows may omit the clone size; those that give it use once, few, many or a size class.

J gene,clone size,V gene,D gene,CDR3 DNA,CDR3 protein
TRBJ1-5,.,TRBV7-6,.,TGTGCCAGCAGCTTAGGTGGGGGGTCCGGTCAGCCCCAGCATTTT,CASSLGGGSGQPQHF
TRBJ2-7,few,TRBV3-1,.,TGTGCCAGCAGCTTCCCCCTACGGGAGCAGTACTTC,CASSFPLREQYF
TRBJ2-5,many,TRBV7-2,.,TGTGCCAGCAGCCCAGGATCATGGCAAGAGACCCAGTACTTC,CASSPGSWQETQYF
TRBJ1-2,.,TRBV11-2,TRBD1,TGTGCCAGCAGCAGGGACAGGGGAGGAGGCTACACCTTC,CASSRDRGGGYTF
TRBJ1-3,many,TRBV28,.,TGTGCCAGCAGTTTACCCATACTCCCTCAGGAAGGCTCTGGAAACACCATATATTTT,CASSLPILPQEGSGNTIYF
TRBJ2-3,.,TRBV7-6,.,TGTGCCAGCAGCTTAGGGGCCTCCCCTGACACAGATACGCAGTATTTT,CASSLGASPDTDTQYF
TRBJ2-7,many,TRBV7-2,.,TGTGCCAGCAGGACTGGATCGCCCCCCTACGAGCAGTACTTC,CASRTGSPPYEQYF
TRBJ2-1,few,TRBV14,.,TGTGCCAGCAGCCAAGAAGTCCTAGCGCTTACTAATGAGCAGTTCTTC,CASSQEVLALTNEQFF
TRBJ2-1,many,TRBV29-1,TRBD2,TGCAGCGTTGAATACGGGAGGCAGTACAATGAGCAGTTCTTC,CSVEYGRQYNEQFF
TRBJ2-1,.,TRBV20-1,TRBD2,TGCAGTGCTGGGGGCTCCACTAGCGGATACAATGAGCAGTTCTTC,CSAGGSTSGYNEQFF
TRBJ2-2,few,TRBV28,.,TGTGCCAGCAGTTCCCCAGGGACCGACGCCGGGGAGCTGTTTTTT,CASSSPGTDAGELFF
TRBJ1-2,many,TRBV28,TRBD1,TGTGCCACAGGGGGCTTCGGCTATGGCTACACCTTC,CATGGFGYGYTF
TRBJ1-2,few,TRBV20-1,TRBD1,TGCAGTGCTAGAGATCTACAGGGGGTTCCTAACTATGGCTACACCTTC,CSARDLQGVPNYGYTF
TRBJ2-7,.,TRBV12-3/TRBV12-4,.,TGTGCCAGCAGTTTCGACTGGGACTCCTACGAGCAGTACTTC,CASSFDWDSYEQYF
TRBJ2-1,.,TRBV29-1,TRBD1,TGCAGCGTTGAAACGGCAGGGGGCTTCTACAATGAGCAGTTCTTC,CSVETAGGFYNEQFF
TRBJ2-5,.,TRBV20-1,TRBD2,TGCAGTGCTGGTGTGGCGGGAGGTATCCAAGAGACCCAGTACTTC,CSAGVAGGIQETQYF
TRBJ2-1,many,TRBV7-7,.,TGTGCTAGCAGCTCGTTACAGGGATCCTACAATGAGCAGTTCTTC,CASSSLQGSYNEQFF
TRBJ2-7,.,TRBV12-3/TRBV12-4,.,TGTGCCAGCAGTTTGGACCACCCGAGTGAGCAGTACTTC,CASSLDHPSEQYF
TRBJ2-4,few,TRBV11-1,TRBD1,TGTGCCAGCAGCTCCCCTATCAGGGGGTCCAAAAACATTCAGTACTTC,CASSSPIRGSKNIQYF
TRBJ2-7,many,TRBV5-1,.,TGTGCCAGCAGCCTCGGACCCTCTTCCTACGAGCAGTACTTC,CASSLGPSSYEQYF
TRBJ2-3,.,TRBV12-3/TRBV12-4,.,TGTGCCAGCAGTCCTGCCGTAGATACGCAGTATTTT,CASSPAVDTQYF
TRBJ2-1,.,TRBV20-1,.,TGCAGTGCTCCCGGGGTCGGGGGATTATACAATGAGCAGTTCTTC,CSAPGVGGLYNEQFF
TRBJ2-4,many,TRBV7-8,.,TGTGCCAGCAGCTTGGATGATCGGGTAGGGGGAGCCAAAAACATTCAGTACTTC,CASSLDDRVGGAKNIQYF
TRBJ2-1,few,TRBV29-1,.,TGCAGCGTTGCGGGGGAGAGTTTATACAATGAGCAGTTCTTC,CSVAGESLYNEQFF
TRBJ2-5,few,TRBV2,TRBD2,TGTGCCAGCAGGCCGGGACTACAAGAGACCCAGTACTTC,CASRPGLQETQYF
TRBJ2-5,.,TRBV7-8,.,TGTGCCACAAACCCGGGCCGACAAGAGACCCAGTACTTC,CATNPGRQETQYF
TRBJ2-5,.,TRBV24-1,TRBD1,TGTGCCACCTCGGACAGGGGGCGAGGGGAGACCCAGTACTTC,CATSDRGRGETQYF